This T cell receptor (beta chain) is drawn from a study of cytomegalovirus exposure and HLA in healthy donors. V was cut by 6 bases and J by 8 bases, with 8 bases left in between. The CDR3 loop spans 11 amino acids. CDR1 and CDR2 from the germline V gene are SEHNR and FQNEAQ (reference sequence). To note about this clone: Its antigen remains unidentified.

General observations from the study: Presence/absence analysis assumed near-uniform sequencing depth across donors. Analysis performed later showed TCR beta chains linked to HLA being more clonally expanded than equally common others. A later analysis reportedly identified an Asian-associated ancestry cluster as carrying fewer N-insertions than the approximately 670-donor mean.

PCR involved 60 Vbeta and 13 Jbeta primers. In the original analysis: It was a later analysis that counted 79 million or so unique TCR beta chains, of which around 11 million were shared. Clones were sequenced by immunoSEQ multiplex PCR, and TCRdb holds only the in-frame ones, with some missing. V and J calls and clone size are copied from that table; D and trimming were computed from the DNA. The sample includes some 270,000 clones, around 90% seen only once; the top ten take approximately 1.5%. The chain carries TRBV7-9 and TRBJ1-3, with D unclear. Sequences were obtained from PBMCs. This sequence originates from a girl aged 2 to 9 in good health and CMV-seronegative. CDR3 sequence reads: CASRGQDTIYF. The CDR3 nucleotides are TGTGCCAGCAGGGGCCAGGACACCATATATTTT.